The present TCR beta chain was sequenced within a study of blood T cell repertoires in COVID-19 (dated by TCRdb to about 2020). The study in broad terms: Samples from collaborators originated in the United States, Italy and Spain and spanned both the acute and convalescent phases of COVID-19. A freely available public database, intended as a resource for researchers studying the immune response to SARS-CoV-2, is where the repertoires were released. Samples were obtained from the ongoing ImmuneRACE study (first 160 participants) and from approximately 1,200 subjects provided by 6 global collaborators. A de-identified subject ID, COVID-19 status, age in years and sex were almost always included in the sample metadata. Deeply sampled blood TCRbeta repertoires from subjects exposed to, actively infected with, or recovered from COVID-19 were included in the dataset. The prospective study material was composed of cDNA or gDNA derived from T cells, B-cell-depleted T cells, or PBMCs. HLA class I and class II types, where available, came from metadata supplied by the sample provider rather than from assay-based typing.

The CDR3, from cysteine to phenylalanine, totals 15 residues. Just the 45-base CDR3 DNA is kept, in frame starting at base 1. Reading the germline V gene gives CDR1 SGDLS and CDR2 YYNGEE. V and J are truncated by 0 bases and 0 bases respectively, leaving an intervening sequence of 9 bases. Summary of the overall study and its limitations: The amount of clinical and demographic metadata varied by source and participant and was provided uncurated.

TCRbeta CDR3 regions were amplified from genomic DNA using the immunoSEQ Assay, a bias-controlled multiplex PCR. As for the authors' bioinformatics: The number of nucleated cells in each sample was estimated from the amplification of reference gene primers within the assay. Sequence reads were collapsed and filtered to measure the absolute abundance of every unique TCRbeta CDR3 rearrangement. For each sample, productive Simpson clonality was calculated as the square root of Simpson's diversity index across productive rearrangements. As stored in TCRdb, this immuneACCESS dataset retains in-frame rearrangements with V and J assigned. A fraction of the clones does not appear; measured against another copy, unresolved V genes explain less than half of the discrepancy, and the remainder lacks a known reason. Clone size and V and J calls were adopted from that table, with D and trimming inferred from the DNA. This sample lists about 99,000 clones; roughly nine tenths were detected once. The ten largest clones represent more than 4.5% of the sample.

Note on this clone: There is no known antigen for this receptor. No base-level quality is on record; no much larger clone is a single base apart.

Whole blood was collected in K2EDTA tubes by collaborating institutions according to the institutions' own protocols. For TCRbeta analysis, collaborator samples were shipped as frozen whole blood, as isolated PBMCs, or as DNA extracted from either sample type. The chain employs TRBV9 and TRBJ1-1, and the D gene may be TRBD1, 5 bases matching. The sequence came from a human donor in a cohort sampled during active COVID-19. The sample consisted of peripheral blood. The DNA sequence follows: TGTGCCAGCAGCGTAGAGGCAGGGTTGAACACTGAAGCTTTCTTT. This translates into CASSVEAGLNTEAFF.